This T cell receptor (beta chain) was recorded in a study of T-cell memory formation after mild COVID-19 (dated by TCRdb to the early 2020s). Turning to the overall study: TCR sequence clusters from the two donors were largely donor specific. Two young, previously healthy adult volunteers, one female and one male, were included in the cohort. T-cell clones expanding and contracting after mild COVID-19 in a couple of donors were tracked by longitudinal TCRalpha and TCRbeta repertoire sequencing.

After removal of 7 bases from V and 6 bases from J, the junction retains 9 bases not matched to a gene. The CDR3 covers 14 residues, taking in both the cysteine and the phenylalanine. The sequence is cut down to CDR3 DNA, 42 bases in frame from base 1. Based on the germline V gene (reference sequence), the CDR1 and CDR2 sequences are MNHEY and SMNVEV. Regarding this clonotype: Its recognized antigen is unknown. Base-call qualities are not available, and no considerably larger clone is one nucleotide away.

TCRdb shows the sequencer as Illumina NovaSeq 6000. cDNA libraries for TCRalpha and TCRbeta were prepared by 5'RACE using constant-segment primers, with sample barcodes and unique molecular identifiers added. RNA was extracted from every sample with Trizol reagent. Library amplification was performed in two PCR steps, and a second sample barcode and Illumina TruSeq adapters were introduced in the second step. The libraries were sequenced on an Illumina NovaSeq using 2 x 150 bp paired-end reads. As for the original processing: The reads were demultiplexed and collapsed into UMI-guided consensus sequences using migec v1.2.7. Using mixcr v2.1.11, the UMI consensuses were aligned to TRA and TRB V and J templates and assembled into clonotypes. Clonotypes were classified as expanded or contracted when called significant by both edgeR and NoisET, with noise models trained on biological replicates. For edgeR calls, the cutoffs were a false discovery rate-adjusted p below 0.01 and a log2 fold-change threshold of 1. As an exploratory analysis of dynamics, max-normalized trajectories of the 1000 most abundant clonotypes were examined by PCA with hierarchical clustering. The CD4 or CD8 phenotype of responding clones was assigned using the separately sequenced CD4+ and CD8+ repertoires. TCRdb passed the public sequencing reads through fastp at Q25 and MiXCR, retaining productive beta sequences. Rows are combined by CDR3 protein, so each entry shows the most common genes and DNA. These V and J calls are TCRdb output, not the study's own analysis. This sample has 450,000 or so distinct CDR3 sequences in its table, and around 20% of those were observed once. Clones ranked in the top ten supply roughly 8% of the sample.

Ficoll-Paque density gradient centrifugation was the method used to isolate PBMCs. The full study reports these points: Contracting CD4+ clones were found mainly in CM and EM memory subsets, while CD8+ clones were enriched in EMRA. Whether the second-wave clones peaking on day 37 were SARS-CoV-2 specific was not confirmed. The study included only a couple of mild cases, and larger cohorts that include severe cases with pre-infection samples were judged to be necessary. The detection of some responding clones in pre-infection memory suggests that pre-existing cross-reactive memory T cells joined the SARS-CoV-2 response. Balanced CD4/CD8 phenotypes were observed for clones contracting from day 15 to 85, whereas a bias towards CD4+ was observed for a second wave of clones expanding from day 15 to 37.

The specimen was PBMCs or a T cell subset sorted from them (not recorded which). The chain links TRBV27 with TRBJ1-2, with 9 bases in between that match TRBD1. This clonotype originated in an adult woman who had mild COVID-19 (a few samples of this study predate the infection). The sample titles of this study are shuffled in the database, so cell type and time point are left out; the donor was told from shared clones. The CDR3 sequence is CASILTGGNNGYTF. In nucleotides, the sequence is TGTGCCAGCATCCTAACAGGGGGCAATAATGGCTACACCTTC.